A selection of T cell receptor beta chains follows, all from one sample in a study of tissue T cells after allogeneic stem cell transplantation. This table comes from immunoSEQ multiplex PCR, and its TCRdb copy is limited to in-frame clones, with some not included. The table includes approximately 11,000 clones, 70% detected once. The starting material was tissue from the right colon, obtained at autopsy. Source of these receptors: a woman aged 18-55 years with breast cancer. Both conserved end residues are part of each CDR3.

v_gene	j_gene	CDR3aa
TRBV3-1/TRBV3-2	TRBJ2-7	CAMGGRSLGEQYF
TRBV15	TRBJ2-7	CATSRDRRGQYF
TRBV12-1	TRBJ1-5	CASSTLNRGAGASNQPQHF
TRBV2	TRBJ2-5	CASRRLAEPADPQYF
TRBV19	TRBJ1-2	CASSMGDSQAKGYTF
TRBV27	TRBJ2-2	CASGHWAPGELFF
TRBV7-9	TRBJ1-1	CASSLSGGNTEAFF
TRBV4-3	TRBJ1-1	CASSQDWGRGQELIFTEAFF
TRBV10-1	TRBJ1-6	CASDGRLLRSYNSPLHF
TRBV18	TRBJ1-1	CASSRDISGAFF
TRBV2	TRBJ1-6	CASIGQGGDSPLHF
TRBV6-2/TRBV6-3	TRBJ1-6	CASSYSTQRRGNSPLHF
TRBV6-5	TRBJ1-2	CASSYSQGNGYTF
TRBV12-3/TRBV12-4	TRBJ2-3	CASTLSSTDTQYF
TRBV5-1	TRBJ2-3	CASGSSPGTDTQYF
TRBV10-3	TRBJ2-3	CAIGASGSTDTQYF
TRBV7-2	TRBJ2-3	CASSRDRGSADTQYF
TRBV9	TRBJ2-5	CASSWGAEQETQYF
TRBV30	TRBJ2-7	CAWSGTVHSYEQYF
TRBV10-3	TRBJ2-7	CAIRPGQETYEQYF
TRBV6-2/TRBV6-3	TRBJ1-5	CASSTGTGVFGPQHF
TRBV9	TRBJ2-3	CASSPTDPTDTQYF
TRBV19	TRBJ2-3	CASSFGTSGRATDTQYF
TRBV27	TRBJ2-7	CASSLSYEQYF
TRBV19	TRBJ2-5	CASSPGLAAYQETQYF
TRBV5-4	TRBJ2-3	CASSSQLAGGTTTFTDTQYF
TRBV7-9	TRBJ2-5	CASSLVGGDRGRETQYF
TRBV6-2/TRBV6-3	TRBJ2-7	CASSLAGTGSPYEQYF
TRBV7-2	TRBJ1-2	CASSLAPQGYGYTF
TRBV19	TRBJ1-2	CASSTLPGQGTPNGYTF